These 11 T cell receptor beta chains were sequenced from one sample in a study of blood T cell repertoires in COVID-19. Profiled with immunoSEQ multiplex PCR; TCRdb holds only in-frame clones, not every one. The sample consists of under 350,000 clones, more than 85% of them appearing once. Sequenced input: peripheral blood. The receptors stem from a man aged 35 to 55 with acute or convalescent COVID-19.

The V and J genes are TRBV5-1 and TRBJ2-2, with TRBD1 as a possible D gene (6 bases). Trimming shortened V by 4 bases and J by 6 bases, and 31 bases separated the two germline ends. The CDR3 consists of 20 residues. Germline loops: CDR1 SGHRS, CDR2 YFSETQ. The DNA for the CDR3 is TGCGCCAGCAGCCCCGGGTATCAGCAGCTTTTCAGGGGCACCTCCGGGGAGCTGTTTTTT. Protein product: CASSPGYQQLFRGTSGELFF.

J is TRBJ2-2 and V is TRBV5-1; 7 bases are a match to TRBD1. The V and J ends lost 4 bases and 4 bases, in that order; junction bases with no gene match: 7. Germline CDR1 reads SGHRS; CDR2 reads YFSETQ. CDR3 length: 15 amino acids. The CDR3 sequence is CASSQGQDFTGELFF. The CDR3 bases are TGCGCCAGCAGCCAAGGACAGGACTTCACCGGGGAGCTGTTTTTT.

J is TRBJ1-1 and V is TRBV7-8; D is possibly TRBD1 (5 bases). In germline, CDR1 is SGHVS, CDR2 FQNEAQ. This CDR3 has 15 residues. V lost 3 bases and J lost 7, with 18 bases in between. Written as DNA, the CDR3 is TGTGCCAGCAGCTTGGGCCGACCGACAGTAGATGAAGCTTTCTTT. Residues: CASSLGRPTVDEAFF. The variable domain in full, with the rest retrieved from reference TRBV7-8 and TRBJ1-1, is GAGVSQSPRYKVAKRGQDVALRCDPISGHVSLFWYQQALGQGPEFLTYFQNEAQLDKSGLPSDRFFAERPEGSVSTLKIQRTQQEDSAVYLCASSLGRPTVDEAFFGQGTRLTVV.

In DNA form, the CDR3 reads TGCAGTGCTAGTTCGGGACAGGTAGATCAGCCCCAGCATTTT. Residues: CSASSGQVDQPQHF. V and J are TRBV20-1 and TRBJ1-5; TRBD1 matches at 8 bases. This CDR3 contains 14 residues. Germline values: CDR1 DFQATT, CDR2 SNEGSKA (reference sequence). V trimming: 3 bases; J trimming: 5 bases; junction bases outside the gene matches: 6.

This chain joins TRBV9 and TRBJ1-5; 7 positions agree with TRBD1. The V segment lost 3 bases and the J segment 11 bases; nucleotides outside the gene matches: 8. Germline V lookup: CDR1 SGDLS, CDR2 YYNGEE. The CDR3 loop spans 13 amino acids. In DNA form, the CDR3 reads TGTGCCAGCAGCGCTACGACAGGGTCGACCCAGCATTTT. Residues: CASSATTGSTQHF.

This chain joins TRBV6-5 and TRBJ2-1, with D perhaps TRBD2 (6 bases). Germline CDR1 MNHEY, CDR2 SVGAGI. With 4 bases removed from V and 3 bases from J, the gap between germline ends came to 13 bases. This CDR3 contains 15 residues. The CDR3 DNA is TGTGCCAGCAGTTCCCGGGACTTATTCTACAATGAGCAGTTCTTC. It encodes CASSSRDLFYNEQFF.

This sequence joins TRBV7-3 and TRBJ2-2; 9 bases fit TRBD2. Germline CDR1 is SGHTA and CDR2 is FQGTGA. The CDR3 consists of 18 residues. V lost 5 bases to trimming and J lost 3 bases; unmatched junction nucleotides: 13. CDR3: CASSPSSGGPRDTGELFF. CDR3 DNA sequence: TGTGCCAGCAGCCCGAGTAGCGGGGGCCCTCGAGACACCGGGGAGCTGTTTTTT.

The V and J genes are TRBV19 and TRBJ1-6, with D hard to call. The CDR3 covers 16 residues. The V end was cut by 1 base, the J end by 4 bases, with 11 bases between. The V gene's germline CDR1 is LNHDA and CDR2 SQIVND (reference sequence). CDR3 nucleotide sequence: TGTGCCAGTAGTATAGGGCGCTCGGGGTATAATTCACCCCTCCACTTT. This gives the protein CASSIGRSGYNSPLHF.

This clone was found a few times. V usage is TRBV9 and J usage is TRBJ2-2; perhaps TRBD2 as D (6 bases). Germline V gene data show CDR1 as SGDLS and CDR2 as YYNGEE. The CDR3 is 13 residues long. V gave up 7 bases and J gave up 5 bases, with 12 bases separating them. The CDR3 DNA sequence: TGTGCCAGCTTGTCGGGGGTGACCGGGGAGCTGTTTTTT. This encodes CASLSGVTGELFF.

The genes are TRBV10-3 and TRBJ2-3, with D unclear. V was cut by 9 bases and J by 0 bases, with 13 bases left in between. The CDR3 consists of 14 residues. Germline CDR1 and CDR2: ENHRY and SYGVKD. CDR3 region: CAIGPDASTDTQYF. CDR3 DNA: TGTGCCATTGGGCCCGACGCTAGCACAGATACGCAGTATTTT.

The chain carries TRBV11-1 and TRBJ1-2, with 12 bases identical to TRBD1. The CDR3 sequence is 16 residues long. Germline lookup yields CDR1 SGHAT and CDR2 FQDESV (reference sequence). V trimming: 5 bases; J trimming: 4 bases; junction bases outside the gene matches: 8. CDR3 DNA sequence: TGTGCCAGCAGCCCACCTGGGACAGGGGGCGGCTATGGCTACACCTTC. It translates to CASSPPGTGGGYGYTF.